The T cell receptor (beta chain) under discussion was sequenced for a study of T cells after yellow fever vaccination. Whole-study context: Sorting on CD3, CD45RA, CCR7 and CD95 yielded EM, EMRA, CM and Tscm memory subsets. Preparation of fractions with low cell numbers was performed using SMART-Seq v4 Ultra Low Input. General study findings and limits: Though weaker, the secondary response peaked faster, on day 5 versus 15. Post-booster repertoires contained most primary-vaccination clones again (about 95% CD4, 85% to 90% CD8).

TCRdb re-called the 5' RACE reads through MiXCR, storing one row per CDR3 protein. The sample lists about 42,000 distinct CDR3 sequences; around 6.5% were seen once. Per germline, CDR1 MNHEY and CDR2 SVGEGT. With 2 bases clipped from V and 3 bases from J, the junction kept 6 bases outside the gene matches. This CDR3 contains 17 residues. The chain uses TRBV6-2 or TRBV6-3 and TRBJ2-7, with TRBD2 matching over 14 bases. The sample was PBMCs, either bulk or a sorted T-cell subset (CD4+, CD8+, memory, or dextramer-sorted; not recorded which), taken 45 days after the yellow fever booster vaccination. The origin of this receptor is a man aged 25 to 40 who received the YFV17D yellow fever vaccine. As DNA, the CDR3 is TGTGCCAGCAGTTACGGGACTAGCGGGAGAATGGTCTACGAGCAGTACTTC. Encoded protein: CASSYGTSGRMVYEQYF.